The 25 T cell receptor beta chains in this list originate from one sample, sequenced in a study of blood T cell repertoires in COVID-19. Profiling relied on immunoSEQ multiplex PCR, and the TCRdb table lists in-frame clones only, not all of them. The sample has about 200,000 clones, more than 85% seen once. The sample comprised peripheral blood. The receptors were gathered from a woman in her 50s with COVID-19, enrolled during active disease.

The J gene is TRBJ1-3, the V gene TRBV13, with 9 bases lining up with TRBD1. J was trimmed by 9 bases and V by 5 bases; bases with no gene match: 17. This CDR3 spans 17 amino acids. Looked up from germline, CDR1 is PRHDT and CDR2 is FYEKMQ (reference sequence). The CDR3 nucleotides are TGTGCCAGCAGCGCTATCCACAGGGGGCGAAATTTTGGCACCATATATTTT. It translates to CASSAIHRGRNFGTIYF.

This clone was observed a single time. V gene TRBV18 combines with J gene TRBJ1-2; 9 bases match TRBD1. CDR3 length: 17 residues. The V and J ends lost 6 bases and 0 bases, in that order; junction bases with no gene match: 11. Germline CDR1 and CDR2: KGHSH and LQKENI. CDR3 loop: CASSLRDRAWANYGYTF. The CDR3 nucleotides are TGTGCCAGCTCGCTCCGGGACAGGGCCTGGGCTAACTATGGCTACACCTTC.

The genes are TRBV6-2 or TRBV6-3 and TRBJ2-6, with 8 bases lining up with TRBD2. Germline trimming cut 2 bases from V and 2 bases from J; bases unmatched to any gene: 8. The CDR3 extends over 18 amino acids. Germline V gene sequence: CDR1 MNHEY, CDR2 SVGEGT. CDR3 in amino acids: CASSYPATGGPGANVLTF. DNA of the CDR3: TGTGCCAGCAGTTACCCCGCTACGGGGGGGCCTGGGGCCAACGTCCTGACTTTC.

The chain combines TRBV10-2 with TRBJ2-5, with TRBD1 matching 7 bases. Germline assignment: CDR1 WSHSY and CDR2 SAAADI. This CDR3 is 13 amino acids long. V was clipped by 10 bases and J by 3 bases; unmatched bases: 8. The CDR3 bases are TGCGCCACTCTGGACAGGCATAAAGAGACCCAGTACTTC. It specifies CATLDRHKETQYF.

The chain couples TRBV28 to TRBJ2-3, with D perhaps TRBD1 (6 bases). The V and J ends lost 6 bases and 2 bases respectively, with 12 bases between them. The CDR3 has 14 amino acids. Germline-derived CDR1 and CDR2 are MDHEN and SYDVKM. The CDR3 reads CASSIGQNTDTQYF. The CDR3 nucleotides read TGTGCCAGCAGCATCGGACAGAACACAGATACGCAGTATTTT.

This chain joins TRBV29-1 and TRBJ1-2, with 8 positions matching TRBD1. The germline V gene encodes CDR1 SQVTM and CDR2 ANQGSEA. This CDR3 has 13 residues. The V and J ends lost 7 bases and 3 bases, in that order; junction bases with no gene match: 7. The chain's CDR3 is CSGLSDRDYGYTF. In DNA, the CDR3 is TGCAGCGGGTTATCGGACAGGGACTATGGCTACACCTTC.

The rearrangement links TRBV7-9 to TRBJ2-3, with TRBD2 as a possible D gene (5 bases). This CDR3 comprises 15 residues. CDR1 and CDR2 from the germline V gene are SEHNR and FQNEAQ (reference sequence). The V and J ends lost 5 bases and 1 base respectively, with 13 bases between them. CDR3 in DNA: TGTGCCAGCAGCCCCCGGGGATCGGGCACAGATACGCAGTATTTT. It is translated as CASSPRGSGTDTQYF.

V usage is TRBV28 and J usage is TRBJ1-1; D not resolved. V dropped 3 bases and J dropped 2 bases, with 10 bases sitting between them. This CDR3 has 14 residues. Germline CDR1 and CDR2: MDHEN and SYDVKM. CDR3 loop: CASSFYRLNTEAFF. The CDR3 coding sequence is TGTGCCAGCAGTTTTTATCGACTAAACACTGAAGCTTTCTTT.

The chain links TRBV5-1 to TRBJ1-4, with 8 bases identical to TRBD1. This CDR3 is 19 amino acids long. The germline V gene encodes CDR1 SGHRS and CDR2 YFSETQ. Germline trimming cut 3 bases from V and 2 bases from J; bases unmatched to any gene: 15. The chain's CDR3 is CASSSGGSGFGWTNEKLFF. CDR3 sequence (DNA): TGCGCCAGCAGCTCAGGGGGCTCCGGATTTGGGTGGACTAATGAAAAACTGTTTTTT.

V is TRBV11-2 and J is TRBJ2-7; tentative D call: TRBD1 (5 bases). The V end lost 7 bases, the J end lost 3 bases, and 16 bases lay between the germline ends. CDR3 length equals 14 residues. CDR1 and CDR2 from the germline V gene are SGHAT and FQNNGV. As DNA, the CDR3 is TGTGCCAGCAACCCAGGGCGACGGTACTACGAGCAGTACTTC. It yields the protein CASNPGRRYYEQYF.

CDR3 nucleotides: TGCGCCAGCAGCCTCCCGTGGGGGGGCCGTAATGAGCAGTTCTTC. Its protein is CASSLPWGGRNEQFF. The chain combines TRBV4-1 with TRBJ2-1; tentatively, D is TRBD2 (7 bases). The CDR3 loop spans 15 amino acids. CDR1 and CDR2 from the germline V gene are MGHRA and YSYEKL. The V end was cut by 4 bases, the J end by 7 bases, with 17 bases between.

This clone has more than one count but fewer than ten. This rearrangement joins TRBV5-1 to TRBJ1-1, with unresolved D. The V gene's germline CDR1 is SGHRS and CDR2 YFSETQ. V was clipped by 0 bases and J by 1 base, with 10 bases between them. The length of the CDR3 is 15 residues. CDR3 sequence reads: CASSLEHGKNTEAFF. In DNA, the CDR3 is TGCGCCAGCAGCTTGGAGCACGGGAAGAACACTGAAGCTTTCTTT. Full variable domain (outside the CDR3, taken from reference TRBV5-1 and TRBJ1-1): KAGVTQTPRYLIKTRGQQVTLSCSPISGHRSVSWYQQTPGQGLQFLFEYFSETQRNKGNFPGRFSGRQFSNSRSEMNVSTLELGDSALYLCASSLEHGKNTEAFFGQGTRLTVV.

The chain employs TRBV29-1 and TRBJ2-3; maybe TRBD2 (5 bases). This CDR3 contains 14 residues. The germline V gene encodes CDR1 SQVTM and CDR2 ANQGSEA. Trimming cost V 6 bases and J 8 bases, with 21 bases left between them. CDR3 DNA sequence: TGCAGCGTCCTAGGACCCGCCCAAGAGGGTACGCAGTATTTT. Its protein is CSVLGPAQEGTQYF.

This clone was seen more than once but under ten times. The J gene is TRBJ1-5, the V gene TRBV2; D remains unclear. This CDR3 has 12 amino acids. V dropped 4 bases and J dropped 7 bases, with 8 bases sitting between them. Germline values: CDR1 SNHLY, CDR2 FYNNEI. The CDR3 nucleotides read TGTGCCAGCAGTGCGGCACTACAGCCCCAGCATTTT. It specifies CASSAALQPQHF.

The V and J genes are TRBV5-1 and TRBJ1-2; weak D call: TRBD1 (6 bases). CDR3 length: 13 amino acids. The V end was cut by 5 bases, the J end by 8 bases, with 16 bases between. Germline CDR1 SGHRS, CDR2 YFSETQ. The CDR3: CASREGTTWGYTF. For the CDR3, the DNA is TGCGCCAGCAGGGAAGGGACAACCTGGGGCTACACCTTC.

This chain links TRBV11-3 with TRBJ1-1; TRBD1 matches at 8 bases. Trimming removed 6 bases from V and 0 bases from J; junction bases left unmatched: 6. The CDR3 loop spans 15 amino acids. From germline, CDR1 is SGHNT and CDR2 YENEEA. The CDR3 region is CASRDRANMNTEAFF. CDR3 coding DNA: TGTGCCAGCAGGGACAGGGCAAACATGAACACTGAAGCTTTCTTT.

In this sample, this clone turned up a few times. The genes are TRBV5-6 and TRBJ1-2, with 7 bases matching TRBD1. J lost 3 bases, V lost 3 bases, and 8 bases had no gene match. Germline values: CDR1 SGHDT, CDR2 YYEEEE. CDR3 size: 15 residues. CDR3 sequence reads: CASSSQGSIYYGYTF. As DNA, the CDR3 is TGTGCCAGCAGCTCACAGGGGTCGATCTACTATGGCTACACCTTC.

The chain carries TRBV5-1 and TRBJ1-5; possible D gene TRBD1, 5 bases. The V gene lost 1 base and the J gene lost 7 bases, with 9 bases spanning the gap. The germline CDR1 and CDR2 sequences are SGHRS and YFSETQ. The CDR3 loop spans 13 amino acids. The CDR3 is CASSLSGGQPQHF. CDR3 DNA: TGCGCCAGCAGCTTGTCTGGGGGGCAGCCCCAGCATTTT.

This sequence joins TRBV7-8 and TRBJ2-3, with D perhaps TRBD2 (6 bases). CDR3 length equals 15 residues. Trimming took 3 bases from V and 0 from J, leaving 10 bases between them. In germline, CDR1 is SGHVS, CDR2 FQNEAQ. Here the CDR3 reads CASSLGLISTDTQYF. DNA for the CDR3: TGTGCCAGCAGCTTGGGACTCATTAGCACAGATACGCAGTATTTT.

V is TRBV12-3 or TRBV12-4 and J is TRBJ2-3; TRBD2 agrees at 7 bases. Trimming took 2 bases from V and 5 from J; bases not matched to a gene: 1. The CDR3 is 13 residues long. CDR3 DNA sequence: TGTGCCAGCAGTTTAACGGGAGGAGATACGCAGTATTTT. Its translation is CASSLTGGDTQYF.

The gene calls are TRBV28 and TRBJ2-2; D is uncertain. The CDR3 is made up of 13 amino acids. V lost 5 bases and J 2 bases, leaving 6 bases between the germline ends. The germline V gene encodes CDR1 MDHEN and CDR2 SYDVKM. The CDR3 DNA is TGTGCCAGCAGTCAGGATAACACCGGGGAGCTGTTTTTT. This gives the protein CASSQDNTGELFF.

This chain joins TRBV28 and TRBJ1-5, with TRBD1 matching 10 bases. The germline CDR1 and CDR2 sequences are MDHEN and SYDVKM. CDR3 length: 12 residues. With 9 bases clipped from V and 6 bases from J, the junction kept 2 bases outside the gene matches. The chain's CDR3 is CASRTGGQPQHF. The DNA of the CDR3 is TGTGCCAGTAGGACAGGGGGTCAGCCCCAGCATTTT. Drawing the rest from reference TRBV28 and TRBJ1-5, the complete variable domain is DVKVTQSSRYLVKRTGEKVFLECVQDMDHENMFWYRQDPGLGLRLIYFSYDVKMKEKGDIPEGYSVSREKKERFSLILESASTNQTSMYLCASRTGGQPQHFGDGTRLSIL.

CDR3 in DNA: TGTGCCAGCAGCTTGTCCTCACGGGATACGCAGTATTTT. As protein: CASSLSSRDTQYF. V usage is TRBV7-3 and J usage is TRBJ2-3; no definite D call. CDR1 SGHTA and CDR2 FQGTGA come from the germline V gene. This CDR3 spans 13 amino acids. Between the trimmed V and J ends, which lost 3 bases and 6 bases, there was a span of 10 bases. The full variable domain, its missing parts supplied by reference TRBV7-3 and TRBJ2-3, is GAGVSQTPSNKVTEKGKYVELRCDPISGHTALYWYRQSLGQGPEFLIYFQGTGAADDSGLPNDRFFAVRPEGSVSTLKIQRTERGDSAVYLCASSLSSRDTQYFGPGTRLTVL.

The V gene is TRBV5-4, the J gene TRBJ2-1; 11 bases fit TRBD2. Germline CDR1 is SGHNT and CDR2 is YYREEE (reference sequence). V trimming: 4 bases; J trimming: 3 bases; junction bases outside the gene matches: 6. The CDR3 contains 16 residues. DNA for the CDR3: TGTGCCAGCAGCCCGCCTAGCGGGGGGCTCTACAATGAGCAGTTCTTC. Translating it yields CASSPPSGGLYNEQFF. Complete variable domain (other parts from reference TRBV5-4 and TRBJ2-1): ETGVTQSPTHLIKTRGQQVTLRCSSQSGHNTVSWYQQALGQGPQFIFQYYREEENGRGNFPPRFSGLQFPNYSSELNVNALELDDSALYLCASSPPSGGLYNEQFFGPGTRLTVL.

The rearrangement uses TRBV28 and TRBJ2-7, with 7 bases identical to TRBD2. CDR1 and CDR2 (germline): MDHEN, SYDVKM. The CDR3 is 15 amino acids. V lost 3 bases, J lost 5 bases, and 10 bases stayed unmatched. As DNA, the CDR3 is TGTGCCAGCAGTTTCGGGCAGGGAGGGATCCACGAGCAGTACTTC. Residues: CASSFGQGGIHEQYF.